These T cell receptor beta chains were read from a single sample in a study of OX40 agonist ivuxolimab in advanced cancers. Sequencing was performed with immunoSEQ multiplex PCR; in TCRdb, only in-frame clones are kept and a portion is missing. The sample contains tens of thousands of clones, over 75% of which appear only once. Sequencing was performed on CD4+ or CD8+ T cells sorted from blood, taken in a trial of the OX40 agonist ivuxolimab. The source of these receptors is an adult with an advanced solid tumor such as melanoma, head and neck, liver or kidney cancer. Each CDR3 is given without its conserved first and last residue. Fields, in order: V gene, J gene, clone size, CDR3 protein. Size values are once, few and many counts, or a class for expanded clones, and some rows have none.

>TRBV10-1|TRBJ1-5|-
ASSESAWYSNQPQH
>TRBV6-6|TRBJ2-7|many
ASSSNLAGGNYEQY
>TRBV9|TRBJ2-3|-
ASSAGEGTQY
>TRBV7-3|TRBJ1-2|-
ASSLAAGGAYGYT
>TRBV7-9|TRBJ1-1|-
ASSLGERINTEAF
>TRBV6-6|TRBJ2-3|-
ASSSRLGARTDTQY
>TRBV9|TRBJ2-1|-
ASSVPRGEQF
>TRBV4-3|TRBJ1-2|-
ASSHSTGTAPYGYT
>TRBV7-2|TRBJ1-1|-
ASSTQGFSTEAF
>TRBV25-1|TRBJ1-2|-
ASSERRAELYGYT
>TRBV18|TRBJ2-7|-
ASSPQGGARVIYEQY